This T cell receptor (beta chain) appears in the sequencing data of a study of T cell responses to AZD1222 COVID-19 vaccine. The study, taken as a whole, reports: Regions 160-218 and 743-854 held dominance among vaccine-associated CD4 TCRs, which spanned spike. An increase in Spike-specific TCR breadth and depth was observed after two AZD1222 doses. Sampling that yielded the repertoires occurred only after the peak T cell response.

TCRdb's table, derived via immunoSEQ multiplex PCR, lists solely in-frame clones and lacks some. This table holds about 130,000 clones, approximately 92% found once. The count of this clone is one. Its specificity is unknown. Trimming pared 10 bases from V and 5 bases from J, leaving 12 bases between. The CDR3 runs to 12 residues. V and J are TRBV12-3 or TRBV12-4 and TRBJ1-5; D is unresolved. The material sequenced was peripheral blood, taken 28 days after the second AZD1222 dose. This TCR was recovered from an adult who received the AZD1222 COVID-19 vaccine. CDR3 protein: CATQPTDQPQHF. In nucleotides, the CDR3 is TGTGCCACCCAACCTACAGATCAGCCCCAGCATTTT.